Presented here are 28 T cell receptor beta chains from one specimen sequenced in a study of control samples from healthy donors and cancer patients (dated by TCRdb to the early 2020s). Library prep was done by the immunoSEQ multiplex PCR assay. TCRdb holds this immuneACCESS table with in-frame rearrangements only. Some clones are missing; in checked studies, unresolved V genes explain under half, and the rest has no known cause. This sample holds some 210,000 clones; about 91% were observed only once. Approximately 1.8% of the sample lies in the top ten. Material: blood. The receptors were sampled from a man aged 30-40 years in good health.

CDR3 loop: CASRGVGDTEAFF. The CDR3 DNA reads as TGTGCCAGCAGAGGGGTGGGTGACACTGAAGCTTTCTTT. This sequence joins TRBV2 and TRBJ1-1, with D maybe TRBD1 (5 bases). This CDR3 is 13 amino acids long. Trimming took off 6 bases at V and 3 bases at J, with 11 bases between the two ends. Germline V gives CDR1 SNHLY, CDR2 FYNNEI. Looking up the rest from reference TRBV2 and TRBJ1-1 gives the full variable domain: EPEVTQTPSHQVTQMGQEVILRCVPISNHLYFYWYRQILGQKVEFLVSFYNNEISEKSEIFDDQFSVERPDGSNFTLKIRSTKLEDSAMYFCASRGVGDTEAFFGQGTRLTVV.

The table lists this clone with a few counts. This chain uses TRBV5-5 with TRBJ2-7; 10 bases agree with TRBD2. The CDR3 is made up of 14 amino acids. Looked up from germline, CDR1 is SGHKS and CDR2 is YYEKEE (reference sequence). Losses at the gene ends were 5 bases for V and 6 bases for J; bases not matched to a gene: 8. The CDR3 region is CASSRTAGGSEQYF. The CDR3 DNA sequence: TGTGCCAGCAGTCGAACAGCGGGGGGGTCCGAGCAGTACTTC.

The V call is TRBV29-1, the J call TRBJ1-2, with D possibly being TRBD1 (6 bases). Deletions cut 6 bases from V and 3 bases from J, with 11 bases between. There are 12 residues in the CDR3. CDR1 SQVTM and CDR2 ANQGSEA come from the germline V gene. The CDR3 bases are TGCAGCGTGAGGGGGGGTGACTATGGCTACACCTTC. This translates into CSVRGGDYGYTF.

This clone was observed a few times. The chain has TRBV5-5 and TRBJ1-1; D call uncertain. The CDR3 covers 11 residues. Per germline, CDR1 SGHKS and CDR2 YYEKEE (reference sequence). Between the trimmed V and J ends, which lost 1 base and 2 bases, there was a span of 0 bases. The CDR3 DNA sequence: TGTGCCAGCAGCTTGAACACTGAAGCTTTCTTT. As protein: CASSLNTEAFF.

The chain joins TRBV21-1 to TRBJ2-7. TRBV21-1 is shown as a pseudogene. CDR3 length equals 13 residues. The CDR3 DNA reads as TGTGCCAGCAGCAGACGGTCATTCCACGAGCAGTACTTC. This codes for CASSRRSFHEQYF.

The gene calls are TRBV11-2 and TRBJ2-1, with unresolved D. V lost 3 bases and J 8 bases, leaving 5 bases between the germline ends. Germline CDR1 SGHAT, CDR2 FQNNGV. This CDR3 comprises 11 residues. CDR3 loop: CASSFHHEQFF. CDR3 nucleotide sequence: TGTGCCAGCAGCTTCCACCATGAGCAGTTCTTC.

The rearrangement uses TRBV12-5 and TRBJ1-1; the D gene is possibly TRBD1 (6 bases). CDR3 length equals 15 residues. The V end was cut by 4 bases, the J end by 0 bases, with 12 bases between. Germline CDR1 reads LGHNT; CDR2 reads FRNRAP. The CDR3 DNA reads TGTGCTAGTGGTTCAGGACAGAACATGAACACTGAAGCTTTCTTT. It specifies CASGSGQNMNTEAFF. Full variable domain (rest looked up from reference TRBV12-5 and TRBJ1-1): DARVTQTPRHKVTEMGQEVTMRCQPILGHNTVFWYRQTMMQGLELLAYFRNRAPLDDSGMPKDRFSAEMPDATLATLKIQPSEPRDSAVYFCASGSGQNMNTEAFFGQGTRLTVV.

This clone was picked up a small number of times. The V call is TRBV6-5, the J call TRBJ2-7; D perhaps matches TRBD1 (6 bases). V lost 4 bases, J lost 0 bases, and 13 bases lay in between. The germline V gene encodes CDR1 MNHEY and CDR2 SVGAGI. There are 15 residues in the CDR3. The CDR3 protein is CASSFEGGNSYEQYF. As DNA, the CDR3 is TGTGCCAGCAGTTTTGAAGGGGGAAACTCCTACGAGCAGTACTTC.

The genes are TRBV6-2 or TRBV6-3 and TRBJ1-5; D not certain. This CDR3 is 13 amino acids long. The germline V gene encodes CDR1 MNHEY and CDR2 SVGEGT. V lost 2 bases, J lost 3 bases, and 5 bases lay in between. The CDR3 sequence is CASSYMPNQPQHF. For the CDR3, the DNA is TGTGCCAGCAGTTACATGCCCAATCAGCCCCAGCATTTT.

The V and J genes are TRBV12-3 or TRBV12-4 and TRBJ1-2; D is unresolved. V was clipped by 5 bases and J by 3 bases, with 10 bases between them. CDR3 length: 13 residues. The CDR3 region has the DNA TGTGCCAGCAGTCCGGGTCCCGACTATGGCTACACCTTC. Protein product: CASSPGPDYGYTF.

This clone has just a few counts. The V gene is TRBV6-5, the J gene TRBJ1-5; D is possibly TRBD1 (5 bases). CDR1 is MNHEY, CDR2 SVGAGI, per germline. Trimming took off 4 bases at V and 1 base at J, with 8 bases between the two ends. The CDR3 extends over 14 amino acids. The CDR3 coding sequence is TGTGCCAGCAGTTTCCGGGACAGCAATCAGCCCCAGCATTTT. It translates to CASSFRDSNQPQHF.

The chain links TRBV6-2 or TRBV6-3 to TRBJ2-1, with 7 bases identical to TRBD2. With V trimmed by 5 bases and J by 5 bases, 6 bases remained unmatched. Germline loops: CDR1 MNHEY, CDR2 SVGEGT. The CDR3 has 14 residues. This CDR3 reads CASSGKRGDNEQFF. The CDR3 nucleotides read TGTGCCAGCAGTGGAAAGCGGGGAGACAATGAGCAGTTCTTC.

This clone appeared a single time. The CDR3 reads CASSPPPPGGAYEQFF. CDR3 nucleotide sequence: TGCGCCAGCAGCCCACCCCCCCCGGGGGGGGCCTATGAGCAGTTCTTC. J is TRBJ2-1 and V is TRBV5-1; 8 bases map to TRBD2. The CDR3 covers 16 residues. V was pared by 4 bases and J by 8 bases, with 14 bases of the junction left unmatched. Per the germline V gene, CDR1 is SGHRS and CDR2 is YFSETQ. Variable domain in full (rest from reference TRBV5-1 and TRBJ2-1): KAGVTQTPRYLIKTRGQQVTLSCSPISGHRSVSWYQQTPGQGLQFLFEYFSETQRNKGNFPGRFSGRQFSNSRSEMNVSTLELGDSALYLCASSPPPPGGAYEQFFGPGTRLTVL.

The chain joins TRBV30 to TRBJ2-5, with D perhaps TRBD2 (6 bases). The V end was cut by 2 bases, the J end by 5 bases, with 18 bases between. Per the germline V gene, CDR1 is GTSNPN and CDR2 is SVGIG (reference sequence). The CDR3 consists of 15 residues. The CDR3 sequence is CAWSSLGGVGETQYF. CDR3 nucleotide sequence: TGTGCCTGGAGTTCTCTCGGGGGTGTCGGCGAGACCCAGTACTTC. Full variable domain (remainder filled in from reference TRBV30 and TRBJ2-5): SQTIHQWPATLVQPVGSPLSLECTVEGTSNPNLYWYRQAAGRGLQLLFYSVGIGQISSEVPQNLSASRPQDRQFILSSKKLLLSDSGFYLCAWSSLGGVGETQYFGPGTRLLVL.

About this clone: This same CDR3 is encoded by further DNA sequences in the sample. The chain couples TRBV12-3 or TRBV12-4 to TRBJ1-2, with 7 nucleotides matching TRBD1. With V trimmed by 4 bases and J by 4 bases, 3 bases remained unmatched. The CDR3 sequence is 13 residues long. The chain's CDR3 is CASSSTGAYGYTF. The DNA of the CDR3 is TGTGCCAGCAGTTCTACAGGGGCCTATGGCTACACCTTC.

The chain recombines TRBV10-3 with TRBJ1-4; 7 positions match TRBD1. Germline values: CDR1 ENHRY, CDR2 SYGVKD. The junction had 6 bases not matched to a gene; V was cut back by 8 bases and J by 0 bases. This CDR3 region has 15 residues. This CDR3 reads CAIGDSTATNEKLFF. The CDR3 region has the DNA TGTGCCATCGGGGACAGTACTGCAACTAATGAAAAACTGTTTTTT.

The rearrangement uses TRBV12-3 or TRBV12-4 and TRBJ1-5, with D hard to call. The V gene lost 5 bases and the J gene lost 7 bases, with 12 bases spanning the gap. The CDR3 loop spans 13 amino acids. For the CDR3, the DNA is TGTGCCAGCAGTCCTCGCGGGTTCCAGCCCCAGCATTTT. Its protein is CASSPRGFQPQHF.

This chain uses TRBV27 with TRBJ1-2; 7 nucleotides match TRBD1. Germline assignment: CDR1 MNHEY and CDR2 SMNVEV (reference sequence). The J segment lost 0 bases and the V segment lost 4 bases, leaving 8 bases of the junction unmatched. The CDR3 totals 16 residues. CDR3 region: CASSSWTGSTNYGYTF. The DNA of the CDR3 is TGTGCCAGCAGTTCCTGGACAGGATCTACTAACTATGGCTACACCTTC.

V gene TRBV7-6 combines with J gene TRBJ2-5, with 11 bases lining up with TRBD2. This CDR3 is 17 amino acids long. With 0 bases clipped from V and 3 bases from J, the junction kept 6 bases outside the gene matches. Germline CDR1 and CDR2: SGHVS and FNYEAQ. Here the CDR3 DNA reads TGTGCCAGCAGCTTAGCACCTAGCGGGGGGTCTAAAGAGACCCAGTACTTC. It translates to CASSLAPSGGSKETQYF.

This clone came up once. The chain joins TRBV4-2 to TRBJ2-3; D is possibly TRBD2 (7 bases). The V gene lost 0 bases and the J gene lost 4 bases, with 14 bases spanning the gap. The CDR3 sequence is 16 residues long. Germline CDR1 and CDR2: LGHNA and YNFKEQ. CDR3 DNA sequence: TGTGCCAGCAGCCAAGATCAACGGGGGGCAGCAGATACGCAGTATTTT. Translation gives CASSQDQRGAADTQYF.

V gene TRBV6-5 combines with J gene TRBJ1-2; D gene ambiguous. CDR1 MNHEY and CDR2 SVGAGI come from the germline V gene. V shed 7 bases and J shed 3 bases, with 18 bases lying between them. The CDR3 length is 15 residues. This CDR3 reads CASNPLGGWDYGYTF. The CDR3 DNA reads as TGTGCCAGCAACCCTCTTGGTGGCTGGGACTATGGCTACACCTTC.

This chain joins TRBV7-8 and TRBJ2-1; 7 nucleotides line up with TRBD2. This CDR3 region has 17 residues. V lost 5 bases to trimming and J lost 3 bases; unmatched junction nucleotides: 13. Germline loops: CDR1 SGHVS, CDR2 FQNEAQ. In DNA, the CDR3 is TGTGCCAGCAGCGTGGGGACCTCTAGCGGCCTCTACAATGAGCAGTTCTTC. It yields the protein CASSVGTSSGLYNEQFF.

The CDR3 nucleotides read TGCGCCAGCAGCTTCTACGAGGGGACCTACGAGCAGTACTTC. It yields the protein CASSFYEGTYEQYF. The V and J genes are TRBV5-1 and TRBJ2-7; either TRBD1 or TRBD2 may supply D (5 bases each). The V end was cut by 2 bases, the J end by 2 bases, with 11 bases between. CDR3 size: 14 residues. Germline lookup yields CDR1 SGHRS and CDR2 YFSETQ.

This chain connects TRBV24-1 to TRBJ2-7, with D possibly matching TRBD1 (6 bases). The CDR3 extends over 13 amino acids. Germline CDR1 reads KGHDR; CDR2 reads SFDVKD. V was shortened by 3 bases and J by 6 bases, with 11 bases between the two germline ends. CDR3 amino acids: CATSDLRGREQYF. CDR3 coding DNA: TGTGCCACCAGTGATCTCAGGGGTCGCGAGCAGTACTTC.

Details on this clone: This specimen includes other DNA sequences encoding the same CDR3. The rearrangement links TRBV14 to TRBJ1-6; no definite D call. This CDR3 is 16 amino acids long. Germline lookup yields CDR1 SGHDN and CDR2 FVKESK. V gave up 1 base and J gave up 0 bases, with 7 bases separating them. DNA for the CDR3: TGTGCCAGCAGCCAAGTAGTCAGCTCCTATAATTCACCCCTCCACTTT. Protein product: CASSQVVSSYNSPLHF.

This clone showed up just a few times. The rearrangement uses TRBV6-6 and TRBJ2-1; D possibly corresponds to TRBD2 (6 bases). The CDR3 has 13 amino acids. V lost 6 bases, J lost 3 bases, and 9 bases lay in between. Germline CDR1 is MNHNY and CDR2 is SVGAGI (reference sequence). CDR3 DNA sequence: TGTGCCAGCAGAGACGGGGGCTACAATGAGCAGTTCTTC. This translates into CASRDGGYNEQFF.

The chain combines TRBV7-3 with TRBJ2-2; D is ambiguous. CDR3 length equals 13 residues. The V end was cut by 4 bases, the J end by 7 bases, with 10 bases between. The germline V gene encodes CDR1 SGHTA and CDR2 FQGTGA. CDR3 bases: TGTGCCAGCAGCTCAGGCCCTAACGGGGAGCTGTTTTTT. Its protein product is CASSSGPNGELFF.

The chain joins TRBV9 to TRBJ2-7; TRBD2 might be the D (6 bases). CDR1 SGDLS and CDR2 YYNGEE come from the germline V gene. V dropped 4 bases and J dropped 7 bases, with 12 bases sitting between them. The CDR3 spans 12 residues. CDR3 DNA sequence: TGTGCCAGCAGCCCCTTCGCGGGGGAGCAGTACTTC. Amino acid sequence: CASSPFAGEQYF. The variable domain in full, completed from reference TRBV9 and TRBJ2-7, reads DSGVTQTPKHLITATGQRVTLRCSPRSGDLSVYWYQQSLDQGLQFLIQYYNGEERAKGNILERFSAQQFPDLHSELNLSSLELGDSALYFCASSPFAGEQYFGPGTRLTVT.